The entry below describes one T cell receptor (beta chain). Its antigen is as yet unknown. Each PCR reaction had synthetic TCR analog templates spiked into it. The data were produced by immunoSEQ multiplex PCR, yet TCRdb's version contains in-frame clones alone and is incomplete. In the table there are tens of thousands of clones, roughly nine tenths of which are singletons. These data are taken from a study of PD-L1 blockade in urothelial cancer. Study findings and constraints: Durable-benefit patients had greater expansion of tumor-associated blood clones at 3 weeks.

Stated time point: peripheral blood 6 weeks after treatment start. The TCR sequence derives from a man between 70 and 80 years old with urothelial cancer. Sequenced material: PBMCs, taken around atezolizumab (anti-PD-L1) treatment.

DNA of the CDR3: TGTGCCAGCAGCCCCGTGAGCTCCTACGAGCAGTACTTC. This encodes CASSPVSSYEQYF. V gene TRBV28 combines with J gene TRBJ2-7; no clear D. Per germline, CDR1 MDHEN and CDR2 SYDVKM. The germline V and J ends were trimmed by 6 bases and 0 bases, with 9 bases remaining between them. The CDR3 is 13 residues long.